The present entry profiles one T cell receptor (beta chain) with its context. Its target is unknown. The data stem from a study of shared clonotypes between healthy human individuals. Study-wide context: Three plates were used per donor for CD4 naive, three for CD4 memory, two for CD8 naive and one for CD8 memory. Regarding the study as a whole: Sequencing depth was expected to influence donor clonotype sharing.

This was a deep-level run. As originally analysed: Junction-only sequences without quality scores were provided by ImmunoSEQ, so filtering was different. The assay was immunoSEQ multiplex PCR, and TCRdb's table has in-frame clones only and misses some. Clone size and V and J calls were adopted from that table, with D and trimming inferred from the DNA. The sample yields roughly 2.5 million clones, 85% to 95% seen once. The CDR3 runs 16 residues. Sample: naive CD4+ T cells sorted from blood. Subset of the sample: CD45RA+ positively selected. This receptor was identified in a man between 18 and 29 years old in good health. This chain links TRBV21-1 with TRBJ2-6. TRBV21-1 is termed a pseudogene. The CDR3 nucleotides are TGTGCCAGGGGTGAGCCAGATCCCTCTGGGGCCAACGTCCTGACTTTC. Its protein is CARGEPDPSGANVLTF.